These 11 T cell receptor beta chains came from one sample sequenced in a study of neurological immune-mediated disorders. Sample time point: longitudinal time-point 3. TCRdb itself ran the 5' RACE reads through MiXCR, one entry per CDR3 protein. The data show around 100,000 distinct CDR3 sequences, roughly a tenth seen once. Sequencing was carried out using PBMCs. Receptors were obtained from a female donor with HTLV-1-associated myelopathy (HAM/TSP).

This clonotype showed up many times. The CDR3 region is CSAMSGAGYEQYF. CDR3 sequence (DNA): TGCAGTGCTATGAGCGGGGCAGGTTACGAGCAGTACTTC. The chain joins TRBV20-1 to TRBJ2-7; 7 nucleotides align to TRBD2. The germline CDR1 and CDR2 sequences are DFQATT and SNEGSKA (reference sequence). The CDR3 runs to 13 residues. V lost 4 bases to trimming and J lost 4 bases; unmatched junction nucleotides: 7.

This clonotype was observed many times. This CDR3 is CSDPARAFLNQPQHF. The CDR3 DNA reads as TGCAGTGACCCCGCACGGGCATTTCTTAATCAGCCCCAGCATTTT. The chain recombines TRBV20-1 with TRBJ1-5; D is unresolved. The CDR3 runs 15 residues. Between the trimmed V and J ends, which lost 7 bases and 4 bases, there was a span of 20 bases. In germline, CDR1 is DFQATT, CDR2 SNEGSKA (reference sequence).

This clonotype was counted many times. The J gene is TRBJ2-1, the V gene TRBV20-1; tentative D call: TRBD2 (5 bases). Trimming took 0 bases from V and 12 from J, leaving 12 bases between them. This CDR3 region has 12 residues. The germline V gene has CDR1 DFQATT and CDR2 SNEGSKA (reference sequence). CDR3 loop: CSARDPSLMQFF. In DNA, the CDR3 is TGCAGTGCTAGAGACCCTAGCTTGATGCAGTTCTTC.

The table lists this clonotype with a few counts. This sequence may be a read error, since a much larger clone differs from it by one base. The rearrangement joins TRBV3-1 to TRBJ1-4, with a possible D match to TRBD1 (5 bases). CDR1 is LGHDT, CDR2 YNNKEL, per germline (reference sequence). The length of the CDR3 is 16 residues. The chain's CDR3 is CVSSQDRDATNEKLFF. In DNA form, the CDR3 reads TGTGTCAGCAGCCAAGATCGGGACGCAACTAATGAAAAACTGTTTTTT.

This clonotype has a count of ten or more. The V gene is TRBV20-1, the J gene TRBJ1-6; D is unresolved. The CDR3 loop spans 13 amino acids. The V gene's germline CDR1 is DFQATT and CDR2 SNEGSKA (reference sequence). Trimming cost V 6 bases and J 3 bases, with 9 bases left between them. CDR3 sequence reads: CSANTNYNSPLHF. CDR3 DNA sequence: TGCAGTGCAAACACCAACTATAATTCACCCCTCCACTTT.

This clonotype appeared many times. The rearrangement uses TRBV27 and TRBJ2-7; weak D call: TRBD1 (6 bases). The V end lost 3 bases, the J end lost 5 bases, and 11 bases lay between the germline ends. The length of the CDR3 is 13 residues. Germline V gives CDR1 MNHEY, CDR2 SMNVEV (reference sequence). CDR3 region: CASSFTGLNEQYF. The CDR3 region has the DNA TGTGCCAGCAGTTTCACAGGGTTAAACGAGCAGTACTTC.

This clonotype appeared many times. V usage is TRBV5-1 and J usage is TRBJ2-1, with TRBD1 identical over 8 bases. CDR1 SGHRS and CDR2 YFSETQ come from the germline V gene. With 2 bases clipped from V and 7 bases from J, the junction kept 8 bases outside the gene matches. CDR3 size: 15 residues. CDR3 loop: CASSLTGQGWNEQFF. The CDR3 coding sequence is TGCGCCAGCAGCTTAACAGGACAGGGTTGGAATGAGCAGTTCTTC.

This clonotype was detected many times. CDR3: CASSGTGGIYEQYF. The CDR3 DNA follows: TGTGCCAGCAGCGGGACAGGGGGCATCTACGAGCAGTACTTC. The gene calls are TRBV9 and TRBJ2-7; 11 nucleotides line up with TRBD1. Germline loops: CDR1 SGDLS, CDR2 YYNGEE. This CDR3 has 14 residues. V shed 3 bases and J 3 bases; nucleotides not matched to a gene: 2.

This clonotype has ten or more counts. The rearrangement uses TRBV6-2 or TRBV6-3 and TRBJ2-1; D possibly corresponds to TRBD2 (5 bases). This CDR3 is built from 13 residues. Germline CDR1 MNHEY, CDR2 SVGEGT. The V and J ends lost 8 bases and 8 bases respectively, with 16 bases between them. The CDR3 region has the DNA TGTGCCAGCTATGGCACCCGGGGTGATGAGCAGTTCTTC. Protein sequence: CASYGTRGDEQFF.

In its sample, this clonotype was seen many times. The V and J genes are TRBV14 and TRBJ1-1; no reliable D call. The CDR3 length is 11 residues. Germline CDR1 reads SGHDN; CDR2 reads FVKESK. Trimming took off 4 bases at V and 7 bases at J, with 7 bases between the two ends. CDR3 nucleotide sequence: TGTGCCAGCAGCCGGTGGAGTGAAGCTTTCTTT. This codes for CASSRWSEAFF.

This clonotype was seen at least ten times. The chain's CDR3 is CASSFPGTGLYEQYF. CDR3 DNA sequence: TGTGCCAGCAGCTTTCCCGGGACAGGTCTCTACGAGCAGTACTTC. This chain uses TRBV5-6 with TRBJ2-7, with 8 bases identical to TRBD1. Trimming cost V 2 bases and J 3 bases; bases outside gene matches: 7. Germline V gene lookup returns CDR1 SGHDT and CDR2 YYEEEE. CDR3 length equals 15 residues.